Listed below are T cell receptor beta chains from one sample, sequenced in a study of blood T cell repertoires in COVID-19. The repertoire was sequenced with immunoSEQ multiplex PCR; TCRdb's copy has only in-frame clones and lacks some. The sample yields about 81,000 clones, over 90% seen once. Specimen: peripheral blood. These TCRs come from a human donor with active COVID-19. The donor label of this sample is uncertain. CDR3s include the opening cysteine and the closing phenylalanine or tryptophan. Fields, in order: J gene, clone size, D gene, V gene, CDR3 protein, CDR3 DNA. The D gene is left open where the match is weak. Clone size is shown for a subset of rows, as once, few, many or a class of expanded clone.

j_call: TRBJ1-2
clone_size: few
d_call: -
v_call: TRBV4-1
cdr3_aa: CASSQAAAHYGYTF
cdr3_nt: TGCGCCAGCAGCCAAGCGGCGGCGCACTATGGCTACACCTTC

j_call: TRBJ1-2
clone_size: -
d_call: TRBD1
v_call: TRBV5-1
cdr3_aa: CASSAGTGSSGYTF
cdr3_nt: TGCGCCAGCAGCGCAGGGACAGGGTCGAGTGGCTACACCTTC

j_call: TRBJ2-3
clone_size: -
d_call: TRBD1
v_call: TRBV19
cdr3_aa: CASSPLRDRGPDTQYF
cdr3_nt: TGTGCCAGTAGCCCCCTCCGGGACAGGGGGCCTGATACGCAGTATTTT

j_call: TRBJ2-1
clone_size: -
d_call: -
v_call: TRBV5-6
cdr3_aa: CASSFIQVTYNEQFF
cdr3_nt: TGTGCCAGCAGCTTTATTCAGGTCACCTACAATGAGCAGTTCTTC

j_call: TRBJ2-1
clone_size: -
d_call: -
v_call: TRBV25-1
cdr3_aa: CASKGQSSYNEQFF
cdr3_nt: TGTGCCAGCAAGGGGCAGAGCTCCTACAATGAGCAGTTCTTC

j_call: TRBJ1-3
clone_size: -
d_call: -
v_call: TRBV5-1
cdr3_aa: CASSLGSSGNTIYF
cdr3_nt: TGCGCCAGCAGCTTGGGTAGCTCTGGAAACACCATATATTTT

j_call: TRBJ2-7
clone_size: -
d_call: -
v_call: TRBV6-1
cdr3_aa: CASSEPPGTREQYF
cdr3_nt: TGTGCCAGCAGTGAACCTCCCGGGACAAGAGAGCAGTACTTC

j_call: TRBJ2-6
clone_size: -
d_call: -
v_call: TRBV7-7
cdr3_aa: CASSPGVGSSSGANVLTF
cdr3_nt: TGTGCTAGCAGCCCCGGGGTAGGGTCCTCTTCCGGGGCCAACGTCCTGACTTTC

j_call: TRBJ2-7
clone_size: -
d_call: TRBD1
v_call: TRBV10-3
cdr3_aa: CAISKGQGASYEQYF
cdr3_nt: TGTGCCATCAGTAAGGGACAGGGCGCCTCCTACGAGCAGTACTTC

j_call: TRBJ2-7
clone_size: -
d_call: -
v_call: TRBV19
cdr3_aa: CASSIGQFKTYEQYF
cdr3_nt: TGTGCCAGTAGTATAGGACAGTTCAAAACCTACGAGCAGTACTTC

j_call: TRBJ2-5
clone_size: -
d_call: TRBD2
v_call: TRBV5-1
cdr3_aa: CASSPRTSAETQYF
cdr3_nt: TGCGCCAGCAGCCCACGGACTAGCGCCGAGACCCAGTACTTC

j_call: TRBJ2-2
clone_size: -
d_call: TRBD2
v_call: TRBV28
cdr3_aa: CASIPRPLTTSGKDTGELFF
cdr3_nt: TGTGCCAGCATCCCTAGGCCCCTTACGACTAGCGGGAAAGATACCGGGGAGCTGTTTTTT

j_call: TRBJ1-2
clone_size: -
d_call: TRBD1
v_call: TRBV11-2
cdr3_aa: CASSLAGGNGYTF
cdr3_nt: TGTGCCAGCAGCTTGGCAGGGGGGAATGGCTACACCTTC

j_call: TRBJ2-1
clone_size: once
d_call: -
v_call: TRBV7-2
cdr3_aa: CASSLAGGPRYNEQFF
cdr3_nt: TGTGCCAGCAGCTTAGCGGGAGGCCCTAGGTACAATGAGCAGTTCTTC

j_call: TRBJ2-3
clone_size: -
d_call: TRBD2
v_call: TRBV27
cdr3_aa: CASSSLAGGTDTQYF
cdr3_nt: TGTGCCAGCAGTTCCCTAGCGGGAGGCACAGATACGCAGTATTTT

j_call: TRBJ2-7
clone_size: -
d_call: TRBD1
v_call: TRBV10-1
cdr3_aa: CASSDLRRTGGETYEQYF
cdr3_nt: TGCGCCAGCTCGGACCTTCGTAGGACAGGGGGCGAGACCTACGAGCAGTACTTC

j_call: TRBJ1-1
clone_size: -
d_call: -
v_call: TRBV25-1
cdr3_aa: CASSPSWGANTEAFF
cdr3_nt: TGTGCCAGCAGCCCATCTTGGGGCGCGAACACTGAAGCTTTCTTT

j_call: TRBJ1-5
clone_size: -
d_call: -
v_call: TRBV28
cdr3_aa: CASRLQGNGVMSNQPQHF
cdr3_nt: TGTGCCAGCAGACTCCAGGGTAATGGTGTCATGAGCAATCAGCCCCAGCATTTT

j_call: TRBJ2-6
clone_size: -
d_call: -
v_call: TRBV19
cdr3_aa: CASSLARSSSGANVLTF
cdr3_nt: TGTGCCAGTAGTTTGGCCAGATCAAGTTCTGGGGCCAACGTCCTGACTTTC

j_call: TRBJ2-7
clone_size: -
d_call: -
v_call: TRBV3-1/TRBV3-2
cdr3_aa: CASSQLSYEQYF
cdr3_nt: TGTGCCAGCAGCCAACTTTCCTACGAGCAGTACTTC

j_call: TRBJ1-2
clone_size: medium-sized
d_call: -
v_call: TRBV14
cdr3_aa: CASSQGTSYYGYTF
cdr3_nt: TGTGCCAGCAGCCAGGGGACAAGCTACTATGGCTACACCTTC

j_call: TRBJ2-5
clone_size: -
d_call: -
v_call: TRBV20-1
cdr3_aa: CSARLSPAQYF
cdr3_nt: TGCAGTGCTAGACTTTCCCCCGCCCAGTACTTC

j_call: TRBJ2-1
clone_size: -
d_call: TRBD2
v_call: TRBV19
cdr3_aa: CASSIGAGGPSEQFF
cdr3_nt: TGTGCCAGTAGTATTGGGGCGGGAGGGCCCAGTGAGCAGTTCTTC

j_call: TRBJ2-7
clone_size: -
d_call: TRBD2
v_call: TRBV6-6
cdr3_aa: CASIRSGGAHEQYF
cdr3_nt: TGTGCCAGCATAAGGAGCGGGGGGGCCCACGAGCAGTACTTC

j_call: TRBJ1-3
clone_size: -
d_call: -
v_call: TRBV9
cdr3_aa: CASSVNAISGNTIYF
cdr3_nt: TGTGCCAGCAGCGTAAATGCGATCTCTGGAAACACCATATATTTT

j_call: TRBJ2-1
clone_size: -
d_call: TRBD2
v_call: TRBV7-6
cdr3_aa: CASSKLAGGPLSNEQFF
cdr3_nt: TGTGCCAGCAGCAAACTAGCGGGAGGGCCTCTTAGCAATGAGCAGTTCTTC

j_call: TRBJ2-3
clone_size: -
d_call: -
v_call: TRBV5-6
cdr3_aa: CASSLGSGTQYF
cdr3_nt: TGTGCCAGCAGCTTGGGGTCGGGTACGCAGTATTTT

j_call: TRBJ2-1
clone_size: -
d_call: -
v_call: TRBV4-1
cdr3_aa: CASSQGGLHPPEQFF
cdr3_nt: TGCGCCAGCAGCCAAGGGGGACTCCATCCCCCGGAGCAGTTCTTC

j_call: TRBJ1-5
clone_size: -
d_call: -
v_call: TRBV7-9
cdr3_aa: CASSPSGVDQPQHF
cdr3_nt: TGTGCCAGCAGCCCGTCGGGGGTAGATCAGCCCCAGCATTTT